Given below is one T cell receptor (beta chain) in context. There is no known antigen for this receptor. The read ends 3 residues shy of where the CDR3 ends; the end is completed using the germline J gene. Every participant had a single incident cervical HPV16 infection, and women with prevalent HPV16 infections were excluded. Cervical HPV DNA was detected with MY09/MY11 PCR, and genotyping was done by dot-blot hybridization. Roughly 16 mL of heparinized blood were centrifuged, and the buffy coat was split into aliquots, frozen at -30 degrees C, and then kept at -80 degrees C. QIAGEN kits were used to extract genomic DNA from buffy coat specimens. The data are from a study of T cells in women clearing cervical HPV infection (dated by TCRdb to 2017 to 2018). Context from the whole study: Cases were 25 women with histologically confirmed HPV16-related CIN3 or worse, including 2 invasive cancers. The controls were fewer than 30 women whose single incident HPV16 infection cleared within 12 months with no development of precancer or cancer. Blood from cases was collected at the visit where the lesion was first found, while blood from controls was collected once the infection could no longer be detected. Among cases, blood sampling occurred a median of roughly 160 days after lesion detection, with an interquartile range of roughly 85 to 220 days. Because only a few women had HLA typing data, the possibility that HLA type acted as a confounder could not be ruled out. This exploratory proof-of-principle case-control study, nested within the Guanacaste HPV Natural History Study in Costa Rica, compared TCR repertoires among women with different cervical HPV16 outcomes. Cases were matched to controls by age within five years and by the year the sample was collected. Cases had a median age of roughly 35 years compared with 37 to 45 for controls, and baseline characteristics showed no significant differences between the groups. In the parent cohort, approximately 9,400 women aged 18 or older were enrolled in Guanacaste, Costa Rica, during about 1993 to 1995 and were followed for seven years. Five blinded duplicates per group were added as quality controls, so that roughly 60 samples were obtained: around 50 participants and around 10 replicates.

Findings and caveats that apply to the study as a whole: Because the number of T cells per sample was unknown, the richness differences could reflect varying T-cell content rather than repertoire biology. Random forest classifiers that combined richness and V gene abundances separated cases from controls with an estimated AUC of less than 0.85. Whether associations preceded infection or resulted from infection could not be shown with the cross-sectional design, and effector/memory subsets and HPV-specific T cells were not isolated. Cases had lower TRBV6-7 relative abundance than controls (about 0.1% versus 0.15%; Bonferroni P = 0.0008). TCR repertoire richness was significantly higher in CIN3+ cases than in controls across sequencing depths, while evenness did not differ.

The CDR3, from cysteine to phenylalanine, totals 14 residues. The DNA shown is the part of the CDR3 that was read: 33 bases, in frame from base 1. CDR1 and CDR2, looked up from the germline V gene, are SGHRS and YFSETQ. The V and J ends are trimmed by 0 bases and 6 bases, leaving 7 bases between them. TCR beta CDR3 regions were amplified by multiplex PCR using the immunoSEQ assay from an average of roughly 1,200 ng genomic DNA per sample. Primer bias was corrected in the assay by using a complete synthetic TCR repertoire to establish an amplification baseline. Amplicons were sequenced on the Illumina platform. Processing in the source paper ran as follows. Error correction of the sequences involved clustering with frequency ratios plus a modified nearest-neighbor algorithm, after which the sequences were analyzed in the immunoSEQ Analyzer using IMGT gene definitions. TCR richness and evenness were averaged over 20 rarefaction repeats at each rarefaction depth, excluding samples with fewer sequences than the depth. Wilcoxon rank sum tests with FDR correction were used to compare V, D and J gene relative abundances between the groups. Blinded duplicates gave an intraclass correlation of over 90% for TCR richness and an average of 76.4% across some 62 gene segments. TCRdb obtained this table from immuneACCESS and retained in-frame rearrangements with V and J assigned. These tables miss some clones; where compared with another copy, unresolved V genes account for less than half of the shortfall, and the remainder is unexplained. That table supplies the V and J calls and clone size; D and trimming were determined from the DNA. This specimen's table enumerates 30,000 to 35,000 clones. The top ten hold roughly 4.2% of the sample.

Specimen: blood buffy coat. The receptor chain draws on TRBV5-1 and TRBJ1-6; the D gene is perhaps TRBD1, from 5 matching bases. The source of this sequence is a woman between 18 and 70 years old with a cervical HPV16 infection that either progressed to CIN3+ or cleared (not recorded which). The CDR3 protein: CASSLGQGNSPLHF. The sequenced part of the CDR3 DNA is TGCGCCAGCAGCTTGGGGCAGGGTAATTCACCC.